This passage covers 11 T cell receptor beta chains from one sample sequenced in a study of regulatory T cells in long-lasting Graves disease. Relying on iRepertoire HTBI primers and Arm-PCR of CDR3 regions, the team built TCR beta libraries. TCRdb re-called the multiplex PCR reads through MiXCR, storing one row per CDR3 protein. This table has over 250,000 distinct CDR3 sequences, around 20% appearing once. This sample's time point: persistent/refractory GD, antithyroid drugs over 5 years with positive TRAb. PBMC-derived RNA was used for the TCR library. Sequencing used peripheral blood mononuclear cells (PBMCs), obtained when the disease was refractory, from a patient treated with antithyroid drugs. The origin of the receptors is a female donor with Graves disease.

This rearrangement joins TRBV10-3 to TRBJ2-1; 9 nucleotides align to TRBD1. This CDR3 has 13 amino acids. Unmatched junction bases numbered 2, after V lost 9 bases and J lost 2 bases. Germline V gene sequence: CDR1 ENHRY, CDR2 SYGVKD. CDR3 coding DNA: TGTGCCATGGGACAGGGAACCTACAATGAGCAGTTCTTC. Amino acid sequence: CAMGQGTYNEQFF.

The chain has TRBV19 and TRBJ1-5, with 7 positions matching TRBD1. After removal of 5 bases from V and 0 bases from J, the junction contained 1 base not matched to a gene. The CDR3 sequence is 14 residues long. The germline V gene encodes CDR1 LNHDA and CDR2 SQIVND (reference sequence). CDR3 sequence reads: CASSGTASNQPQHF. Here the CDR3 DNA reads TGTGCCAGTAGTGGGACAGCTAGCAATCAGCCCCAGCATTTT.

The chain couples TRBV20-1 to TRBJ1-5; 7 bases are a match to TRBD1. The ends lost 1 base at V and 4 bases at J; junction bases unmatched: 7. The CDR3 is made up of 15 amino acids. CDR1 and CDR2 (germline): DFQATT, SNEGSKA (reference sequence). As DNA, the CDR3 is TGCAGTGCTAGAGGTTTGGGACAGCCAAATCAGCCCCAGCATTTT. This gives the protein CSARGLGQPNQPQHF.

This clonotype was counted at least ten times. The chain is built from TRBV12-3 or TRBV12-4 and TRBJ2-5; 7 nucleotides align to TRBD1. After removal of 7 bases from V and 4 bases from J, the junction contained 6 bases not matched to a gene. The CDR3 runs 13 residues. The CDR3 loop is CASTRQGAETQYF. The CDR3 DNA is TGTGCCAGCACCAGACAGGGTGCAGAGACCCAGTACTTC.

CDR3: CASSSAGQGRYEQYF. In DNA, the CDR3 is TGTGCCAGCAGTTCGGCCGGACAGGGTCGGTACGAGCAGTACTTC. The rearrangement links TRBV25-1 to TRBJ2-7, with TRBD1 identical over 8 bases. CDR3 length: 15 amino acids. Germline CDR1 is MGHDK and CDR2 is SYGVNS. With V trimmed by 5 bases and J by 4 bases, 10 bases remained unmatched.

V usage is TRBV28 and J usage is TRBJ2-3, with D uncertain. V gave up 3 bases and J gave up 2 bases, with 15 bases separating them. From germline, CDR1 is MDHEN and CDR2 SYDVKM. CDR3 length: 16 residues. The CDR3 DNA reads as TGTGCCAGCAGTTTTGGTTCGGGTTGGAACACAGATACGCAGTATTTT. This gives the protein CASSFGSGWNTDTQYF.

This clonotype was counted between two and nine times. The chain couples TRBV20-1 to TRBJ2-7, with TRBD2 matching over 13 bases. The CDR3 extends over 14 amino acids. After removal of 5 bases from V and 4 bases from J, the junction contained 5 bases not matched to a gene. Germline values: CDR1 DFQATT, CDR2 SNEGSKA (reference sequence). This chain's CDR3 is CSAAGTSGIYEQYF. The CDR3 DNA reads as TGCAGTGCTGCCGGGACTAGCGGGATTTACGAGCAGTACTTC.

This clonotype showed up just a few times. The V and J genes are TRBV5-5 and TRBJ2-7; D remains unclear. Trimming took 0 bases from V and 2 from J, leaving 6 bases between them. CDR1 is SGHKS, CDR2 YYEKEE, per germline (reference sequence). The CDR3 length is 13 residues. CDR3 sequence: CASSLALTYEQYF. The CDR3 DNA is TGTGCCAGCAGCTTGGCCCTCACCTACGAGCAGTACTTC. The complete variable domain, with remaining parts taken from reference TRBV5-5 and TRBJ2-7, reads DAGVTQSPTHLIKTRGQQVTLRCSPISGHKSVSWYQQVLGQGPQFIFQYYEKEERGRGNFPDRFSARQFPNYSSELNVNALLLGDSALYLCASSLALTYEQYFGPGTRLTVT.

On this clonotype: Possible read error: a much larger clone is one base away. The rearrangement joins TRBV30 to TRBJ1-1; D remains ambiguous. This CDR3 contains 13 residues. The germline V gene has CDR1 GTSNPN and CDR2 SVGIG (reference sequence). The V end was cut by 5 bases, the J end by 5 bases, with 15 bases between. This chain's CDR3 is CAWDETRETEAFF. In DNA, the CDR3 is TGTGCCTGGGACGAAACAAGGGAAACTGAAGCTTTCTTT.

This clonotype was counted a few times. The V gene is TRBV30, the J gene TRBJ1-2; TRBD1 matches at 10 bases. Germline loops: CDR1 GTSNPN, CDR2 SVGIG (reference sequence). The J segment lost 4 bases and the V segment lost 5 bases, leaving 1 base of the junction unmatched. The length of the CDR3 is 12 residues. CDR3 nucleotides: TGTGCCTGGCGGACAGGGGGCTATGGCTACACCTTC. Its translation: CAWRTGGYGYTF.

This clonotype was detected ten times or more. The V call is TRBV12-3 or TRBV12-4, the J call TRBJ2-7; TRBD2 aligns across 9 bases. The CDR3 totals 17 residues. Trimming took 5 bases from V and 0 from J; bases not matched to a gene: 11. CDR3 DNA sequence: TGTGCCAGCAGTCCCCTTGCGGGAGGGATTAGCTCCTACGAGCAGTACTTC. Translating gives CASSPLAGGISSYEQYF.